Sequencing of this T cell receptor beta chain was carried out in a study of control samples from healthy donors and cancer patients. Germline lookup yields CDR1 MNHEY and CDR2 SVGAGI. The CDR3 length is 12 residues. V was shortened by 2 bases and J by 8 bases, with 9 bases between the two germline ends. This table comes from immunoSEQ multiplex PCR, and its TCRdb copy is limited to in-frame clones, with some not included. The sample contains 190,000 or so clones, around 93% of which appear only once. The sample consisted of blood. This chain joins TRBV6-5 and TRBJ1-2, with D perhaps matching TRBD1 (5 bases). The sequence came from a man younger than 30 in good health. This CDR3 reads CASSYQGGGYTF. The CDR3 nucleotides read TGTGCCAGCAGTTACCAGGGCGGAGGCTACACCTTC.